A single sample gave rise to the 31 T cell receptor beta chains below, sequenced in a study of blood T cell repertoires in COVID-19. Produced via immunoSEQ multiplex PCR; TCRdb's table is partial and in-frame only. The top ten clones hold about 5.1% of a sample with around 250,000 clones, 85% of them seen once. The sequenced sample consisted of peripheral blood. These receptors were collected from a man aged 45-65 years with active or convalescent COVID-19.

V usage is TRBV27 and J usage is TRBJ1-3; D is undetermined. Germline lookup yields CDR1 MNHEY and CDR2 SMNVEV (reference sequence). V was trimmed by 4 bases and J by 4 bases, leaving 11 bases between them. This CDR3 is built from 14 residues. CDR3 DNA sequence: TGTGCCAGCAGTTCCCGAACGACAGGAAACACCATATATTTT. It yields the protein CASSSRTTGNTIYF.

This chain joins TRBV5-6 and TRBJ2-7; 10 bases align to TRBD1. Germline V gene sequence: CDR1 SGHDT, CDR2 YYEEEE. V lost 0 bases and J lost 5; bases outside the gene matches: 14. The CDR3 contains 18 residues. CDR3 protein: CASSLGIGTGVVRNEQYF. The CDR3 bases are TGTGCCAGCAGCTTGGGAATAGGGACAGGGGTAGTTCGGAACGAGCAGTACTTC. The full variable domain, in which reference TRBV5-6 and TRBJ2-7 provide the parts outside the CDR3, is DAGVTQSPTHLIKTRGQQVTLRCSPKSGHDTVSWYQQALGQGPQFIFQYYEEEERQRGNFPDRFSGHQFPNYSSELNVNALLLGDSALYLCASSLGIGTGVVRNEQYFGPGTRLTVT.

The chain has TRBV7-3 and TRBJ1-1; perhaps TRBD1 as D (5 bases). Germline CDR1 reads SGHTA; CDR2 reads FQGTGA. The V end was cut by 5 bases, the J end by 5 bases, with 12 bases between. This CDR3 region has 13 residues. The CDR3 reads CASSGWAGTEAFF. CDR3 nucleotide sequence: TGTGCCAGCAGCGGATGGGCAGGGACTGAAGCTTTCTTT.

This sequence joins TRBV28 and TRBJ2-1; D call uncertain. This CDR3 contains 13 residues. Germline CDR1 and CDR2: MDHEN and SYDVKM. The V end was cut by 3 bases, the J end by 4 bases, with 7 bases between. CDR3 DNA: TGTGCCAGCAGTTTGATGCGGTACAATGAGCAGTTCTTC. Translated: CASSLMRYNEQFF.

The V gene is TRBV3-1 (or the pseudogene TRBV3-2), the J gene TRBJ1-6; TRBD1 matches 8 bases. The V and J ends lost 4 bases and 2 bases, in that order; junction bases with no gene match: 10. The germline gives CDR1 LGHDT, CDR2 YNNKEL (reference sequence). The CDR3 is 18 amino acids. DNA for the CDR3: TGTGCCAGCAGCCGCAAGTTTCCGGGACAGGCCTATAATTCACCCCTCCACTTT. Amino acids: CASSRKFPGQAYNSPLHF.

V and J are TRBV12-3 or TRBV12-4 and TRBJ1-1, with no clear D. The germline V and J ends were trimmed by 6 bases and 5 bases, with 13 bases remaining between them. This CDR3 comprises 13 residues. This chain's CDR3 is CASRSRTGTEAFF. Here the CDR3 DNA reads TGTGCCAGCAGGTCAAGGACTGGGACTGAAGCTTTCTTT.

The chain couples TRBV5-1 to TRBJ2-1, with 8 positions matching TRBD1. Germline CDR1 SGHRS, CDR2 YFSETQ. The CDR3 is made up of 14 amino acids. V lost 4 bases, J lost 8 bases, and 8 bases stayed unmatched. CDR3 DNA sequence: TGCGCCAGCAGCCCGACAGGACAGGGTTATGAGCAGTTCTTC. Amino acid sequence: CASSPTGQGYEQFF.

In this sample, this clone turned up a few times. The chain links TRBV19 to TRBJ2-7, with 7 bases that match TRBD1. The V segment lost 5 bases and the J segment 3 bases; nucleotides outside the gene matches: 7. Germline loops: CDR1 LNHDA, CDR2 SQIVND (reference sequence). CDR3 size: 14 residues. DNA of the CDR3: TGTGCCAGTAGTCCCGGGCAGGGGGACTACGAGCAGTACTTC. It specifies CASSPGQGDYEQYF.

About this clone itself: Other nucleotide sequences in the sample specify the same CDR3. V and J are TRBV19 and TRBJ2-1; 10 positions agree with TRBD2. In germline, CDR1 is LNHDA, CDR2 SQIVND (reference sequence). This CDR3 has 15 residues. Trimming removed 7 bases from V and 4 bases from J; junction bases left unmatched: 7. The CDR3 sequence: CASTPGLADYNEQFF. The CDR3 bases are TGTGCCAGTACTCCCGGACTAGCGGATTACAATGAGCAGTTCTTC.

This chain joins TRBV11-2 and TRBJ2-7; D is perhaps TRBD2 (5 bases). This CDR3 has 17 residues. Germline CDR1 is SGHAT and CDR2 is FQNNGV. Trimming left V 5 bases short and J 0 bases short, with 20 bases between. This CDR3 reads CASSPIDFRSGSYEQYF. The CDR3 DNA sequence: TGTGCCAGCAGCCCAATAGATTTTCGGAGCGGCTCCTACGAGCAGTACTTC.

The V call is TRBV2, the J call TRBJ2-1, with TRBD1 matching over 7 bases. The CDR3 is 14 amino acids. V shed 1 base, J shed 4 bases, and the junction held 1 base outside the gene matches. Germline V lookup: CDR1 SNHLY, CDR2 FYNNEI. The CDR3 reads CASSEVQGYNEQFF. CDR3 coding DNA: TGTGCCAGCAGTGAAGTACAGGGGTACAATGAGCAGTTCTTC.

V is TRBV10-3 and J is TRBJ2-3; TRBD1 is a possible D gene (6 bases). This CDR3 is built from 15 residues. With 3 bases removed from V and 1 base from J, the gap between germline ends came to 11 bases. The germline V gene has CDR1 ENHRY and CDR2 SYGVKD. CDR3 protein: CAISDPGQRTDTQYF. As DNA, the CDR3 is TGTGCCATCAGTGACCCGGGACAACGCACAGATACGCAGTATTTT.

The V gene is TRBV12-5, the J gene TRBJ2-7; the D is unclear. Between the trimmed V and J ends, which lost 1 base and 3 bases, there was a span of 4 bases. The CDR3 is 12 amino acids. Germline values: CDR1 LGHNT, CDR2 FRNRAP. CDR3 nucleotide sequence: TGTGCTAGTGGTTTGGCCCGCTACGAGCAGTACTTC. Its translation: CASGLARYEQYF.

The chain carries TRBV28 and TRBJ2-7, with TRBD1 matching 7 bases. CDR3 size: 14 residues. Germline V lookup: CDR1 MDHEN, CDR2 SYDVKM. Trimming took 6 bases from V and 5 from J; bases not matched to a gene: 10. The CDR3 sequence: CASRIRTGRNEQYF. CDR3 nucleotide sequence: TGTGCCAGCAGAATAAGGACAGGTAGAAACGAGCAGTACTTC.

The chain links TRBV11-3 to TRBJ2-7; 10 bases map to TRBD2. There are 15 residues in the CDR3. The V gene's germline CDR1 is SGHNT and CDR2 YENEEA. The V gene end was trimmed by 2 bases and the J gene end by 3 bases; junction bases not matched to a gene: 4. This chain's CDR3 is CASSLRSSGSYEQYF. CDR3 nucleotide sequence: TGTGCCAGCAGCTTAAGGTCTAGCGGGAGCTACGAGCAGTACTTC. Full variable domain (outside the CDR3, taken from reference TRBV11-3 and TRBJ2-7): EAGVVQSPRYKIIEKKQPVAFWCNPISGHNTLYWYLQNLGQGPELLIRYENEEAVDDSQLPKDRFSAERLKGVDSTLKIQPAELGDSAVYLCASSLRSSGSYEQYFGPGTRLTVT.

CDR3 region: CASSLGQTATNEKLFF. The CDR3 nucleotides are TGCGCCAGCAGCTTGGGACAGACTGCAACTAATGAAAAACTGTTTTTT. V usage is TRBV5-1 and J usage is TRBJ1-4; maybe TRBD1 (5 bases). The CDR3 is made up of 16 amino acids. Trimming left V 0 bases short and J 0 bases short, with 9 bases between. CDR1 is SGHRS, CDR2 YFSETQ, per germline. Full variable domain (rest looked up from reference TRBV5-1 and TRBJ1-4): KAGVTQTPRYLIKTRGQQVTLSCSPISGHRSVSWYQQTPGQGLQFLFEYFSETQRNKGNFPGRFSGRQFSNSRSEMNVSTLELGDSALYLCASSLGQTATNEKLFFGSGTQLSVL.

V usage is TRBV5-6 and J usage is TRBJ2-7; D remains ambiguous. CDR1 is SGHDT, CDR2 YYEEEE, per germline. The CDR3 covers 15 residues. With 0 bases removed from V and 2 bases from J, the gap between germline ends came to 12 bases. DNA for the CDR3: TGTGCCAGCAGCTTGGTCGGCGGAAATCCCTACGAGCAGTACTTC. Translating gives CASSLVGGNPYEQYF.

The genes are TRBV30 and TRBJ2-3, with TRBD2 matching 11 bases. Germline lookup yields CDR1 GTSNPN and CDR2 SVGIG (reference sequence). V shed 1 base and J 6 bases; nucleotides not matched to a gene: 18. The CDR3 spans 19 residues. The CDR3 DNA reads as TGTGCCTGGAGTGGTTTCCTCGAATTAGCGGGAGGGAGTTCGGATACGCAGTATTTT. Amino acid sequence: CAWSGFLELAGGSSDTQYF.

CDR3 protein: CASNPEAGGSYEQYF. The CDR3 coding sequence is TGTGCCAGCAACCCTGAGGCAGGGGGGTCCTACGAGCAGTACTTC. The V gene is TRBV11-2, the J gene TRBJ2-7; possibly TRBD1 for D (7 bases). Germline V gives CDR1 SGHAT, CDR2 FQNNGV. This CDR3 comprises 15 residues. V was clipped by 7 bases and J by 1 base, with 17 bases between them.

The V gene is TRBV29-1, the J gene TRBJ2-2; 7 bases fit TRBD1. Germline V CDR1 and CDR2: SQVTM, ANQGSEA. J gave up 7 bases and V 6 bases, and 2 bases lay outside the gene matches. There are 11 residues in the CDR3. The CDR3 DNA is TGCAGCGTGTCAGGGGGCGGGGAGCTGTTTTTT. It codes for CSVSGGGELFF.

The CDR3 loop reads CASSLVAESTDTQYF. CDR3 nucleotides: TGTGCCAGCAGTTTAGTAGCGGAGAGCACAGATACGCAGTATTTT. The V call is TRBV28, the J call TRBJ2-3, with a tentative D call TRBD2 (6 bases). There are 15 residues in the CDR3. V was cut by 2 bases and J by 0 bases, with 9 bases left in between. Germline V gene data show CDR1 as MDHEN and CDR2 as SYDVKM. Looking up the rest from reference TRBV28 and TRBJ2-3 gives the full variable domain: DVKVTQSSRYLVKRTGEKVFLECVQDMDHENMFWYRQDPGLGLRLIYFSYDVKMKEKGDIPEGYSVSREKKERFSLILESASTNQTSMYLCASSLVAESTDTQYFGPGTRLTVL.

The rearrangement uses TRBV7-3 and TRBJ2-2; D gene unclear. The CDR3 is 14 amino acids. V was trimmed by 1 base and J by 2 bases, leaving 5 bases between them. Germline loops: CDR1 SGHTA, CDR2 FQGTGA. The CDR3 region is CASSLILNTGELFF. DNA for the CDR3: TGTGCCAGCAGCTTAATCTTAAACACCGGGGAGCTGTTTTTT.

The rearrangement uses TRBV5-4 and TRBJ1-1; D perhaps matches TRBD1 (6 bases). The CDR3 is made up of 14 amino acids. Trimming removed 0 bases from V and 4 bases from J, with 10 bases in between. Germline CDR1 is SGHNT and CDR2 is YYREEE (reference sequence). The CDR3 protein is CASSLVQGSTEAFF. In nucleotides, the CDR3 is TGTGCCAGCAGCTTGGTCCAGGGGAGCACTGAAGCTTTCTTT.

J is TRBJ2-5 and V is TRBV10-2; the match to TRBD2 covers 8 bases. Germline V lookup: CDR1 WSHSY, CDR2 SAAADI. The V gene end was trimmed by 3 bases and the J gene end by 4 bases; junction bases not matched to a gene: 7. This CDR3 contains 15 residues. The CDR3 DNA is TGCGCCAGCAGTGACGAGGGACTAGTCGGAGAGACCCAGTACTTC. This sequence encodes CASSDEGLVGETQYF.

The V and J genes are TRBV25-1 and TRBJ2-1; D possibly corresponds to TRBD1 (6 bases). Trimming shortened V by 10 bases and J by 1 base, and 20 bases separated the two germline ends. This CDR3 region has 16 residues. Germline V gene sequence: CDR1 MGHDK, CDR2 SYGVNS. Here the CDR3 reads CATTRDNDFSYNEQFF. The CDR3 coding sequence is TGTGCCACCACCCGGGACAACGATTTTTCCTACAATGAGCAGTTCTTC. The full variable domain, its missing parts supplied by reference TRBV25-1 and TRBJ2-1, is EADIYQTPRYLVIGTGKKITLECSQTMGHDKMYWYQQDPGMELHLIHYSYGVNSTEKGDLSSESTVSRIRTEHFPLTLESARPSHTSQYLCATTRDNDFSYNEQFFGPGTRLTVL.

This clone was counted once. The chain recombines TRBV6-2 or TRBV6-3 with TRBJ2-7; 10 bases align to TRBD1. This CDR3 spans 16 amino acids. Germline V gene lookup returns CDR1 MNHEY and CDR2 SVGEGT. V lost 1 base to trimming and J lost 1 base; unmatched junction nucleotides: 4. The CDR3 is CASSYYPGQGSYEQYF. CDR3 DNA sequence: TGTGCCAGCAGTTACTATCCGGGACAGGGGTCCTACGAGCAGTACTTC.

The rearrangement links TRBV6-6 to TRBJ1-2; TRBD1 matches 9 bases. Germline-derived CDR1 and CDR2 are MNHNY and SVGAGI (reference sequence). This CDR3 comprises 14 residues. Trimming removed 6 bases from V and 4 bases from J; junction bases left unmatched: 6. The CDR3, as DNA: TGTGCCAGCAGAAGGACAGGGGTTGGCTATGGCTACACCTTC. Translated, it gives CASRRTGVGYGYTF.

The chain combines TRBV2 with TRBJ1-1; D ambiguous. Trimming took off 8 bases at V and 4 bases at J, with 14 bases between the two ends. Germline CDR1 is SNHLY and CDR2 is FYNNEI. CDR3 length: 13 residues. CDR3 amino acids: CASGGGSPTEAFF. The CDR3 nucleotides read TGTGCCAGCGGAGGAGGGAGTCCCACTGAAGCTTTCTTT.

The chain combines TRBV6-5 with TRBJ2-2; D unresolved. The CDR3 has 13 amino acids. Trimming shortened V by 7 bases and J by 3 bases, and 9 bases separated the two germline ends. The germline CDR1 and CDR2 sequences are MNHEY and SVGAGI. The CDR3 nucleotides are TGTGCCAGCAAGACAATGGACACCGGGGAGCTGTTTTTT. Translating it yields CASKTMDTGELFF.

With regard to this clone: As the CDR3 is not closed by the conserved phenylalanine or tryptophan, this likely results from a read error. Because the CDR3's place on the DNA is in doubt, the DNA is left out and the CDR3 is given as listed by TCRdb. V gene TRBV2 combines with J gene TRBJ1-6. CDR1 SNHLY and CDR2 FYNNEI come from the germline V gene. The CDR3 region is 14 residues in length, termini included. The CDR3 sequence: CASSEGGGLVEPAC.

The chain recombines TRBV11-2 with TRBJ2-1; 13 nucleotides align to TRBD2. The germline V gene encodes CDR1 SGHAT and CDR2 FQNNGV. This CDR3 is built from 16 residues. Trimming removed 1 base from V and 7 bases from J; junction bases left unmatched: 4. This CDR3 reads CASSLAGGLAGNEQFF. DNA of the CDR3: TGTGCCAGCAGCTTAGCCGGGGGACTAGCGGGAAATGAGCAGTTCTTC.